The T cell receptor beta chain under discussion was sequenced for a study of response to subunit inactivated influenza vaccine. Points from the study as a whole: Authors proposed each seasonal influenza vaccination draws in few new T cells.

TCRdb itself ran the RT-PCR reads through MiXCR, one entry per CDR3 protein. Among roughly 500,000 distinct CDR3 sequences listed, 15% to 20% were seen once. The germline CDR1 and CDR2 sequences are SGHRS and YFSETQ. This CDR3 is 16 amino acids long. With 0 bases removed from V and 0 bases from J, the gap between germline ends came to 10 bases. Points on this clonotype: No antigen is known for it.

This chain links TRBV5-1 with TRBJ2-1; no clear D. The sample in question was CD4+ T cells sorted from PBMCs, obtained about 24 months after vaccination. The receptor's source is a man aged 50 to 75 who received an inactivated influenza vaccine. CDR3 residues: CASSLVSASSYNEQFF. CDR3 nucleotide sequence: TGCGCCAGCAGCTTGGTGTCAGCTAGCTCCTACAATGAGCAGTTCTTC.